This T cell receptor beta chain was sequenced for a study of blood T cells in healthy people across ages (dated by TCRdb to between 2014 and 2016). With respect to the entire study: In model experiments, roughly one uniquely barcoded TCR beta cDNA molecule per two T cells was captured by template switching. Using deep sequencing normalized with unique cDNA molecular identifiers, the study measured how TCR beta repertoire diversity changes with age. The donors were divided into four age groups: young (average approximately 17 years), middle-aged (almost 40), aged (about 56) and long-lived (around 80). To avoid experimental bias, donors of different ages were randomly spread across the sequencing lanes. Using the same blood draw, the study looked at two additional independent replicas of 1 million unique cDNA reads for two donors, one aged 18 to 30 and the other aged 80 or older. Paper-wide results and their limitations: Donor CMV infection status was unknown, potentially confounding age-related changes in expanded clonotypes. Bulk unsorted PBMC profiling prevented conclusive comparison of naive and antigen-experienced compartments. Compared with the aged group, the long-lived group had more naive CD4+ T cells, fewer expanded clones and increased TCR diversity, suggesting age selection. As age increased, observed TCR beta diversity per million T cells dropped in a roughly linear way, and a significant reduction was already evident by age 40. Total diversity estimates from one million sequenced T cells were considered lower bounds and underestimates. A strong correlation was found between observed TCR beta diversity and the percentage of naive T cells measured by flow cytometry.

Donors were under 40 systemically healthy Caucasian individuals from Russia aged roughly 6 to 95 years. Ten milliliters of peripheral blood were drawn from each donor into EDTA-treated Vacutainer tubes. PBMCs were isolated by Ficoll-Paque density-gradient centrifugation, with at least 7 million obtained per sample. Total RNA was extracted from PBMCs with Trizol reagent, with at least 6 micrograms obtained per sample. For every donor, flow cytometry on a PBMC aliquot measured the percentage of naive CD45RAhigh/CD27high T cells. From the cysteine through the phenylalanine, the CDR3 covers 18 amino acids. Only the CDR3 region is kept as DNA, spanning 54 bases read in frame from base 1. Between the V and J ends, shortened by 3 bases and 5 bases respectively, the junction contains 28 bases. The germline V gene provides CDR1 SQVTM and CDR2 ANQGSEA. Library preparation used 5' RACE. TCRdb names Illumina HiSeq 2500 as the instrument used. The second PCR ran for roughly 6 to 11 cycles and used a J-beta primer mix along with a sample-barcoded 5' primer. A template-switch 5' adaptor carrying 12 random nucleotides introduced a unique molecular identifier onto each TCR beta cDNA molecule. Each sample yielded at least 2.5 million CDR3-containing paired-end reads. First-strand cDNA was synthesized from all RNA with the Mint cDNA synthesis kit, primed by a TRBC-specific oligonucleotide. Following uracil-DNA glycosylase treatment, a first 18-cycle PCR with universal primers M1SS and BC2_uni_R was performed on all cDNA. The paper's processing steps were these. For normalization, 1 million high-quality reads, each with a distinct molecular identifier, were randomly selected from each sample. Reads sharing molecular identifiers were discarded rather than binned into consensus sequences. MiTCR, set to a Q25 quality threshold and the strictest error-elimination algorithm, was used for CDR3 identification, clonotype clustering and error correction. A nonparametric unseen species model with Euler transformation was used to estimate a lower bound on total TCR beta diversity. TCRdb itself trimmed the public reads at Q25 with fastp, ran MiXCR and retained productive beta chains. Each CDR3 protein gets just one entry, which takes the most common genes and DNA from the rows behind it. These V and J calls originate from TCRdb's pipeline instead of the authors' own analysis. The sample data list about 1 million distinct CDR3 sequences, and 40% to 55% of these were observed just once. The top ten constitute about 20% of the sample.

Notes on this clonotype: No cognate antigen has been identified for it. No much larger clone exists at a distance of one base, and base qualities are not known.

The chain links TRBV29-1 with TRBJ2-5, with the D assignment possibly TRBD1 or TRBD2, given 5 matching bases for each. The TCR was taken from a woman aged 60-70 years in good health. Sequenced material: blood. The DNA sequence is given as TGCAGCGTTGATATCCCCACCTTCATGAGAGAGGGACGGGAGACCCAGTACTTC. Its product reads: CSVDIPTFMREGRETQYF. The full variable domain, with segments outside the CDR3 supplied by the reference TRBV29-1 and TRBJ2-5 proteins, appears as SAVISQKPSRDICQRGTSLTIQCQVDSQVTMMFWYRQQPGQSLTLIATANQGSEATYESGFVIDKFPISRPNLTFSTLTVSNMSPEDSSIYLCSVDIPTFMREGRETQYFGPGTRLLVL.